This T cell receptor (beta chain) was profiled in a study of T cell responses to AZD1222 COVID-19 vaccine. Germline V gene sequence: CDR1 SGHNT, CDR2 YENEEA. The V end lost 5 bases, the J end lost 5 bases, and 9 bases lay between the germline ends. The CDR3 runs 13 residues. Method: immunoSEQ multiplex PCR; TCRdb's copy keeps in-frame clones and lacks some. The sample lists tens of thousands of clones; 85% were seen once. The clonotype comes from an adult who received the AZD1222 COVID-19 vaccine. The sample in question was peripheral blood, obtained 28 days after the second AZD1222 dose. The chain employs TRBV11-3 and TRBJ2-2, with no clear D. CDR3 nucleotide sequence: TGTGCCAGCAGCCGTCGCCCGACCGGGGAGCTGTTTTTT. Translating it yields CASSRRPTGELFF.